The 31 T cell receptor beta chains reported below all come from one sample, sequenced in a study of T cells after somatic rescue of genetic block. Some clones are missing from TCRdb's copy, which holds only in-frame ones; the method was immunoSEQ multiplex PCR. Of approximately 15,000 clones in the sample, under 80% were seen once. Input material: peripheral blood mononuclear cells (PBMCs). The receptors were sampled from a man in his late teens or twenties.

The chain links TRBV11-2 to TRBJ2-3; TRBD2 matches 10 bases. V trimming: 3 bases; J trimming: 0 bases; junction bases outside the gene matches: 3. From germline, CDR1 is SGHAT and CDR2 FQNNGV. There are 16 residues in the CDR3. The CDR3 sequence: CASSFLAGASTDTQYF. As DNA, the CDR3 is TGTGCCAGCAGCTTCCTAGCGGGGGCGAGCACAGATACGCAGTATTTT.

As to this clone: A read error likely explains this, since a far larger clone differs by one base. The rearrangement links TRBV7-9 to TRBJ2-7; a possible D gene is TRBD1 (6 bases). Trimming left V 8 bases short and J 1 base short, with 24 bases between. The CDR3 length is 17 residues. Germline V gene data show CDR1 as SEHNR and CDR2 as FQNEAQ (reference sequence). The CDR3 region has the DNA TGTGCCAGCGGTGAAACCCGGCAGGGGCCTATTTCCTACGAGCAGTACTTC. Translating gives CASGETRQGPISYEQYF.

This sequence joins TRBV29-1 and TRBJ2-7; D uncertain. Germline assignment: CDR1 SQVTM and CDR2 ANQGSEA. The CDR3 totals 11 residues. The V gene lost 0 bases and the J gene lost 4 bases, with 4 bases spanning the gap. As DNA, the CDR3 is TGCAGCGTTGAAGAGTATTACGAGCAGTACTTC. Translation: CSVEEYYEQYF.

The chain uses TRBV5-4 and TRBJ1-1, with D maybe TRBD1 (6 bases). Germline CDR1 is SGHNT and CDR2 is YYREEE (reference sequence). This CDR3 is built from 15 residues. V was trimmed by 4 bases and J by 5 bases, leaving 18 bases between them. The CDR3 is CASSLPLLQGTEAFF. In DNA, the CDR3 is TGTGCCAGCAGCCTCCCCCTCTTACAGGGTACTGAAGCTTTCTTT.

A remark on this clone: At one end, the junction sequence differs from germline, possibly due to a read error. The chain combines TRBV20-1 with TRBJ2-7; D unresolved. Germline V gives CDR1 DFQATT, CDR2 SNEGSKA (reference sequence). This CDR3 comprises 11 residues. CDR3: CSVESAYGQYF. CDR3 nucleotides: TGCAGTGTGGAGTCTGCCTACGGGCAGTACTTC.

The chain combines TRBV29-1 with TRBJ2-7; 7 bases agree with TRBD1. The germline V gene encodes CDR1 SQVTM and CDR2 ANQGSEA. The CDR3 has 18 amino acids. The V and J ends lost 1 base and 2 bases, in that order; junction bases with no gene match: 17. The CDR3 bases are TGCAGCGTTGAAGCCCCAGGGGGTGCCAGGGAAAGGGCCTACGAGCAGTACTTC. The encoded protein is CSVEAPGGARERAYEQYF.

This sequence joins TRBV18 and TRBJ2-4, with 9 bases lining up with TRBD2. CDR1 KGHSH and CDR2 LQKENI come from the germline V gene. The CDR3 runs 21 residues. J lost 0 bases, V lost 6 bases, and 21 bases had no gene match. DNA for the CDR3: TGTGCCAGCTCTCGATCTTTCTGGCTAGCGGGGCAGGTTATAGCCAAAAACATTCAGTACTTC. This codes for CASSRSFWLAGQVIAKNIQYF.

The chain carries TRBV6-1 and TRBJ1-4; the D is unclear. V was clipped by 7 bases and J by 3 bases, with 12 bases between them. Germline values: CDR1 MNHNS, CDR2 SASEGT. There are 14 residues in the CDR3. The DNA of the CDR3 is TGTGCCAGCAAATGGGGAAGTCCTAATGAAAAACTGTTTTTT. Translation: CASKWGSPNEKLFF.

The chain is built from TRBV5-1 and TRBJ2-1; 11 bases match TRBD2. The V gene end was trimmed by 4 bases and the J gene end by 8 bases; junction bases not matched to a gene: 5. This CDR3 contains 14 residues. Germline CDR1 is SGHRS and CDR2 is YFSETQ. The CDR3: CASSVGLAGYEQFF. Written as DNA, the CDR3 is TGCGCCAGCAGCGTTGGACTAGCGGGTTATGAGCAGTTCTTC.

The gene calls are TRBV14 and TRBJ1-6; D is possibly TRBD1 (6 bases). The V end was cut by 2 bases, the J end by 7 bases, with 12 bases between. Germline assignment: CDR1 SGHDN and CDR2 FVKESK. The CDR3 length is 15 residues. The CDR3 DNA sequence: TGTGCCAGCAGCCAATACAGGGTGTTGAATTCACCCCTCCACTTT. Residues: CASSQYRVLNSPLHF.

The chain's CDR3 is CASSEAGTGPQQYF. CDR3 nucleotide sequence: TGTGCCAGCAGTGAAGCGGGGACAGGCCCCCAGCAGTACTTC. This sequence joins TRBV6-1 and TRBJ2-7; 8 bases map to TRBD1. The V gene's germline CDR1 is MNHNS and CDR2 SASEGT. The CDR3 runs 14 residues. Trimming removed 0 bases from V and 8 bases from J; junction bases left unmatched: 6.

The chain joins TRBV2 to TRBJ2-7; no firm D call. This CDR3 has 10 amino acids. Germline-derived CDR1 and CDR2 are SNHLY and FYNNEI. V was cut by 2 bases and J by 4 bases, with 0 bases left in between. The CDR3 DNA is TGTGCCAGCAGTGAATACGAGCAGTACTTC. Translated: CASSEYEQYF.

The V gene is TRBV28, the J gene TRBJ2-3, with D perhaps matching TRBD1 (6 bases). Trimming took off 2 bases at V and 0 bases at J, with 18 bases between the two ends. Germline lookup yields CDR1 MDHEN and CDR2 SYDVKM. The CDR3 consists of 18 residues. CDR3 nucleotides: TGTGCCAGCAGTTTAAGGGGGTGGGGCACTTCTAGCACAGATACGCAGTATTTT. Amino acids: CASSLRGWGTSSTDTQYF.

This clone was counted between two and nine times. This chain joins TRBV5-4 and TRBJ2-7; tentatively, D is TRBD2 (5 bases). The CDR3 is 11 amino acids. The germline CDR1 and CDR2 sequences are SGHNT and YYREEE (reference sequence). Trimming left V 1 base short and J 8 bases short, with 7 bases between. CDR3 protein: CASSLSGKQYF. CDR3 coding DNA: TGTGCCAGCAGCTTGTCGGGGAAGCAGTACTTC.

This chain links TRBV10-2 with TRBJ2-7; 9 nucleotides match TRBD2. The CDR3 extends over 14 amino acids. The V gene end was trimmed by 8 bases and the J gene end by 7 bases; junction bases not matched to a gene: 12. Germline V gene data show CDR1 as WSHSY and CDR2 as SAAADI. This CDR3 reads CASGLASGTGEQYF. The CDR3, as DNA: TGCGCCAGCGGACTAGCTAGCGGGACGGGGGAGCAGTACTTC.

This clone turned up a few times. V usage is TRBV23-1 and J usage is TRBJ2-1; D is unresolved. TRBV23-1 is noted as an ORF with a role that remains uncertain. V lost 6 bases and J lost 4, with 10 bases in between. This CDR3 spans 13 amino acids. For the CDR3, the DNA is TGCGCCAGCAGCATTAACAGTTACAATGAGCAGTTCTTC. Residues: CASSINSYNEQFF.

This clone was observed a handful of times. The chain couples TRBV2 to TRBJ1-4; D possibly corresponds to TRBD1 (5 bases). Germline CDR1 is SNHLY and CDR2 is FYNNEI. Trimming shortened V by 6 bases and J by 7 bases, and 15 bases separated the two germline ends. The CDR3 totals 14 residues. This chain's CDR3 is CASRVSGPLEKLFF. Written as DNA, the CDR3 is TGTGCCAGCAGGGTCTCGGGACCGCTTGAAAAACTGTTTTTT.

In this sample, this clone turned up a few times. The rearrangement joins TRBV10-3 to TRBJ2-7, with TRBD2 matching 10 bases. The ends lost 5 bases at V and 5 bases at J; junction bases unmatched: 15. Germline V gene data show CDR1 as ENHRY and CDR2 as SYGVKD. The CDR3 length is 17 residues. CDR3 protein: CAISTSSSGRSSHEQYF. Written as DNA, the CDR3 is TGTGCCATCAGTACTTCTTCTAGCGGGAGAAGTTCCCACGAGCAGTACTTC.

This clone was seen just once. V and J are TRBV4-1 and TRBJ2-7; 9 bases align to TRBD2. Losses at the gene ends were 0 bases for V and 3 bases for J; bases not matched to a gene: 6. Germline V lookup: CDR1 MGHRA, CDR2 YSYEKL. CDR3 length: 16 residues. The CDR3 bases are TGCGCCAGCAGCCAAGAGGCCGGGACTAGCTTCTACGAGCAGTACTTC. Its translation is CASSQEAGTSFYEQYF.

V and J are TRBV19 and TRBJ2-4; 9 bases map to TRBD1. J lost 1 base, V lost 4 bases, and 8 bases had no gene match. The CDR3 is made up of 17 amino acids. In germline, CDR1 is LNHDA, CDR2 SQIVND (reference sequence). In DNA form, the CDR3 reads TGTGCCAGTAGTAGGCCGGGACAGGGAACGGCCAAAAACATTCAGTACTTC. Its translation is CASSRPGQGTAKNIQYF.

The V gene is TRBV11-2, the J gene TRBJ2-3, with D uncertain. V was pared by 1 base and J by 7 bases, with 9 bases between. Germline CDR1 reads SGHAT; CDR2 reads FQNNGV. The CDR3 contains 13 residues. The chain's CDR3 is CASSLASSYTQYF. DNA of the CDR3: TGTGCCAGCAGCTTAGCTTCCTCTTATACGCAGTATTTT.

This chain joins TRBV5-6 and TRBJ2-1, with 11 bases that match TRBD2. CDR1 is SGHDT and CDR2 is YYEEEE in the germline V gene. The length of the CDR3 is 17 residues. After removal of 2 bases from V and 3 bases from J, the junction contained 7 bases not matched to a gene. This CDR3 reads CASSFWRGTSGYNEQFF. The CDR3 DNA is TGTGCCAGCAGCTTTTGGAGGGGGACTAGCGGCTACAATGAGCAGTTCTTC.

The chain couples TRBV6-5 to TRBJ1-4, with D possibly matching TRBD1 (5 bases). Germline CDR1 MNHEY, CDR2 SVGAGI. Deletions cut 8 bases from V and 0 bases from J, with 10 bases between. This CDR3 spans 14 amino acids. CDR3 loop: CASSGRATNEKLFF. CDR3 coding DNA: TGTGCCAGCTCAGGGAGAGCAACTAATGAAAAACTGTTTTTT.

The V gene is TRBV10-3, the J gene TRBJ2-5; TRBD2 agrees at 10 bases. The J segment lost 2 bases and the V segment lost 3 bases, leaving 9 bases of the junction unmatched. The CDR3 is made up of 17 amino acids. CDR1 is ENHRY and CDR2 is SYGVKD in the germline V gene. CDR3 nucleotide sequence: TGTGCCATCAGTGATCCCCGGACTAGCGGAGATCAAGAGACCCAGTACTTC. As protein: CAISDPRTSGDQETQYF.

The chain recombines TRBV19 with TRBJ2-5, with 7 bases fitting TRBD2. Germline CDR1 is LNHDA and CDR2 is SQIVND (reference sequence). This CDR3 contains 17 residues. The V and J ends lost 3 bases and 1 base, in that order; junction bases with no gene match: 11. The CDR3 protein is CASSMGGWVAPQETQYF. The CDR3 nucleotides read TGTGCCAGTAGTATGGGGGGGTGGGTAGCACCCCAAGAGACCCAGTACTTC.

This chain uses TRBV5-4 with TRBJ2-5; no reliable D call. V was cut by 1 base and J by 5 bases, with 12 bases left in between. Germline V gene lookup returns CDR1 SGHNT and CDR2 YYREEE (reference sequence). The CDR3 is made up of 14 amino acids. The CDR3 loop is CASSLWHMGETQYF. CDR3 DNA: TGTGCCAGCAGCTTGTGGCACATGGGGGAGACCCAGTACTTC. Drawing the rest from reference TRBV5-4 and TRBJ2-5, the complete variable domain is ETGVTQSPTHLIKTRGQQVTLRCSSQSGHNTVSWYQQALGQGPQFIFQYYREEENGRGNFPPRFSGLQFPNYSSELNVNALELDDSALYLCASSLWHMGETQYFGPGTRLLVL.

This clone was seen a few times. The rearrangement links TRBV29-1 to TRBJ2-7; TRBD1 aligns across 8 bases. V shed 7 bases, J shed 6 bases, and the junction held 14 bases outside the gene matches. Germline CDR1 SQVTM, CDR2 ANQGSEA. The CDR3 covers 14 residues. This CDR3 reads CSASFLQGVGEQYF. CDR3 in DNA: TGCAGCGCATCATTTTTACAGGGGGTGGGCGAGCAGTACTTC.

This chain connects TRBV9 to TRBJ2-7, with D possibly being TRBD1 (5 bases). Trimming cost V 8 bases and J 3 bases, with 21 bases left between them. CDR1 is SGDLS, CDR2 YYNGEE, per germline. The CDR3 has 15 residues. The CDR3 sequence is CARAKGPDRDYEQYF. CDR3 nucleotide sequence: TGTGCCAGAGCGAAAGGGCCAGACAGAGACTACGAGCAGTACTTC.

This sequence joins TRBV5-1 and TRBJ2-7, with D perhaps TRBD2 (6 bases). This CDR3 comprises 13 residues. Germline CDR1 SGHRS, CDR2 YFSETQ. V lost 2 bases and J 2 bases, leaving 8 bases between the germline ends. The CDR3 region has the DNA TGCGCCAGCAGCTTTAGCGGAACCTACGAGCAGTACTTC. Its translation is CASSFSGTYEQYF.

CDR3 coding DNA: TGTGCCAGCAGCCAGGTTATCCTAAGCTCTGGAAACACCATATATTTT. The encoded protein is CASSQVILSSGNTIYF. V is TRBV4-2 and J is TRBJ1-3; D remains ambiguous. This CDR3 comprises 16 residues. Germline V gene lookup returns CDR1 LGHNA and CDR2 YNFKEQ. V was cut by 3 bases and J by 0 bases, with 12 bases left in between.

The gene calls are TRBV7-3 and TRBJ1-2; D is unresolved. The germline gives CDR1 SGHTA, CDR2 FQGTGA. The CDR3 length is 15 residues. V was shortened by 2 bases and J by 4 bases, with 14 bases between the two germline ends. CDR3 bases: TGTGCCAGCAGCTTACACAAGGTGCCTACCTATGGCTACACCTTC. It yields the protein CASSLHKVPTYGYTF.